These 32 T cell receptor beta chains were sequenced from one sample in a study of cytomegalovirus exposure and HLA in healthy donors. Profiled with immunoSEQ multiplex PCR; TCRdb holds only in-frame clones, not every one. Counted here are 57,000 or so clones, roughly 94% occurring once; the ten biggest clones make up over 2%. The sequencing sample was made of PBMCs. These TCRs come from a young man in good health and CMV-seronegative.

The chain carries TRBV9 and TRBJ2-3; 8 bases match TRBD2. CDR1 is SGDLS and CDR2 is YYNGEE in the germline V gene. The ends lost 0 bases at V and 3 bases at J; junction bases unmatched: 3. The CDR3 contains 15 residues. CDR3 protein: CASSVEAGVTDTQYF. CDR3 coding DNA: TGTGCCAGCAGCGTAGAAGCGGGAGTAACAGATACGCAGTATTTT. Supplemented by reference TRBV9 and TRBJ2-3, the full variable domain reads DSGVTQTPKHLITATGQRVTLRCSPRSGDLSVYWYQQSLDQGLQFLIQYYNGEERAKGNILERFSAQQFPDLHSELNLSSLELGDSALYFCASSVEAGVTDTQYFGPGTRLTVL.

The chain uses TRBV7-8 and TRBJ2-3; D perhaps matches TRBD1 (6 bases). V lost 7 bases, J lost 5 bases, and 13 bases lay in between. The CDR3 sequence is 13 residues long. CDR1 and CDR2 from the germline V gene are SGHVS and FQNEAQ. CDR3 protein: CASTRTGIDTQYF. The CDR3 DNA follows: TGTGCCAGCACCCGTACAGGGATAGATACGCAGTATTTT.

This CDR3 is CASSLGQGSTDTQYF. In nucleotides, the CDR3 is TGTGCCAGCAGCCTCGGACAGGGGAGCACAGATACGCAGTATTTT. The V call is TRBV6-6, the J call TRBJ2-3, with 9 positions matching TRBD1. V shed 6 bases and J 0 bases; nucleotides not matched to a gene: 4. CDR3 length: 15 residues. Germline V gives CDR1 MNHNY, CDR2 SVGAGI (reference sequence).

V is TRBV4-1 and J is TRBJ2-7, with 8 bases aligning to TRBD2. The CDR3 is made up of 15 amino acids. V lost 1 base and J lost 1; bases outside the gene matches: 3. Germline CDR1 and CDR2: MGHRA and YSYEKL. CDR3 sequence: CASSQGSGTSYEQYF. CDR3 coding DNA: TGCGCCAGCAGCCAAGGTAGCGGGACTTCCTACGAGCAGTACTTC.

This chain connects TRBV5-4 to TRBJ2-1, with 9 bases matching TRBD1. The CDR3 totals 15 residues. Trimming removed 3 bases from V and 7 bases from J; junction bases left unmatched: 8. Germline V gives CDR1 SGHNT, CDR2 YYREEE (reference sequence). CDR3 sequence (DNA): TGTGCCAGCAGCTCGGACAGGGGATCGTGGAATGAGCAGTTCTTC. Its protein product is CASSSDRGSWNEQFF. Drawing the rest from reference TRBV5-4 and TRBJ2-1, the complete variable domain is ETGVTQSPTHLIKTRGQQVTLRCSSQSGHNTVSWYQQALGQGPQFIFQYYREEENGRGNFPPRFSGLQFPNYSSELNVNALELDDSALYLCASSSDRGSWNEQFFGPGTRLTVL.

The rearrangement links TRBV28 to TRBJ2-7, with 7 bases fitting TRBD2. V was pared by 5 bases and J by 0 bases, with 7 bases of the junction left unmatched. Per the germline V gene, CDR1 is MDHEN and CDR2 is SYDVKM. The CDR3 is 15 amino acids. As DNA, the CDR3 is TGTGCCAGCAGTACCGCCGGGGGGTCCTCCTACGAGCAGTACTTC. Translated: CASSTAGGSSYEQYF.

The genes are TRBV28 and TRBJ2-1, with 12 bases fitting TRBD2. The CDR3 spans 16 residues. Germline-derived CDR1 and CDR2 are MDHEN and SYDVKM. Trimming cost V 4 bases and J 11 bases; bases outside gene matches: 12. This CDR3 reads CASSSPWTSGVPKQFF. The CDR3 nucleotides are TGTGCCAGCAGTTCCCCCTGGACTAGCGGGGTCCCGAAGCAGTTCTTC.

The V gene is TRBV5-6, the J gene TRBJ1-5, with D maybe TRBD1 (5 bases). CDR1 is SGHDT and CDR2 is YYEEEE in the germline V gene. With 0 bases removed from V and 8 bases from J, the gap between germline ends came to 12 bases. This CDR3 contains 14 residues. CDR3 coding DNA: TGTGCCAGCAGCTTGGGGGGACTTGGGGAGCCCCAGCATTTT. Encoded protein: CASSLGGLGEPQHF.

The CDR3 DNA reads TGTGCCAGCAGTTTTGGGGGGTATGGCTACACCTTC. It yields the protein CASSFGGYGYTF. V is TRBV28 and J is TRBJ1-2, with a weak D call TRBD1 (5 bases). CDR3 length: 12 residues. The V end was cut by 3 bases, the J end by 5 bases, with 7 bases between. Germline V gives CDR1 MDHEN, CDR2 SYDVKM.

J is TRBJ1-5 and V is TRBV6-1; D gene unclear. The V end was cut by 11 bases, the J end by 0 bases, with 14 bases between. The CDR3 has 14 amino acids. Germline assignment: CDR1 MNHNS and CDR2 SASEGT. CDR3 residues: CAHRSSYSNQPQHF. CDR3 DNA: TGTGCCCACCGGTCCTCTTATAGCAATCAGCCCCAGCATTTT.

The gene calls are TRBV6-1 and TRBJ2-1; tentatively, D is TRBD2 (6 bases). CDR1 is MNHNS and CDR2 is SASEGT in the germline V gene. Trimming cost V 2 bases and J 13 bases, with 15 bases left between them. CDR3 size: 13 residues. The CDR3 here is CASSEQGLGGQFF. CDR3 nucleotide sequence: TGTGCCAGCAGTGAACAGGGACTGGGTGGTCAGTTCTTC.

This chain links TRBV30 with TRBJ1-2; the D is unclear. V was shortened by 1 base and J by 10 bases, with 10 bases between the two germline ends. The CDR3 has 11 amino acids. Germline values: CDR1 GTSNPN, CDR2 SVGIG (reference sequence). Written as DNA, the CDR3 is TGTGCCTGGAGTGCAGCGTTGGACTACACCTTC. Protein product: CAWSAALDYTF.

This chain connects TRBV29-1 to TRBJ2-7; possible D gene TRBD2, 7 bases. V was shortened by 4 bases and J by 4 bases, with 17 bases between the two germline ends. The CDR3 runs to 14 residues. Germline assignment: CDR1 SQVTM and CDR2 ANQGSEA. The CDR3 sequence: CSVGIGGLLYEQYF. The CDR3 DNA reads TGCAGCGTTGGTATCGGGGGGCTCTTATACGAGCAGTACTTC.

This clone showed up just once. CDR3 sequence: CASSLGQGAWNEQFF. CDR3 DNA sequence: TGTGCCAGCAGTTTAGGGCAGGGGGCTTGGAATGAGCAGTTCTTC. The chain is built from TRBV28 and TRBJ2-1, with 8 nucleotides matching TRBD1. Per germline, CDR1 MDHEN and CDR2 SYDVKM. CDR3 length: 15 residues. The junction had 7 bases not matched to a gene; V was cut back by 2 bases and J by 7 bases.

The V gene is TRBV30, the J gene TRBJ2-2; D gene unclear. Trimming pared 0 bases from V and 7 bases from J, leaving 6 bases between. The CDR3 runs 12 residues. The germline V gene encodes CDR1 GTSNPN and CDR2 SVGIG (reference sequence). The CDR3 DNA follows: TGTGCCTGGAGTGTACTTTACGGGGAGCTGTTTTTT. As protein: CAWSVLYGELFF. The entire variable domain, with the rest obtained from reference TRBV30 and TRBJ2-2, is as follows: SQTIHQWPATLVQPVGSPLSLECTVEGTSNPNLYWYRQAAGRGLQLLFYSVGIGQISSEVPQNLSASRPQDRQFILSSKKLLLSDSGFYLCAWSVLYGELFFGEGSRLTVL.

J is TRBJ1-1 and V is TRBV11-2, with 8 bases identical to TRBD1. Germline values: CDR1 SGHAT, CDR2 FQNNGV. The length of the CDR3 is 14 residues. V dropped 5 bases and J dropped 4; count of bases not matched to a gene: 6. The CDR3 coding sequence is TGTGCCAGCAGCACAAGACAGGGGAGCACTGAAGCTTTCTTT. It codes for CASSTRQGSTEAFF.

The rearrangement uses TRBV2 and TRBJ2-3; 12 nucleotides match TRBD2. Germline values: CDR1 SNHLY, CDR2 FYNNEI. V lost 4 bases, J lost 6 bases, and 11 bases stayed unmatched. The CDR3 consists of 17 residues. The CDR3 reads CASSARLAGVDWDTQYF. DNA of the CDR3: TGTGCCAGCAGTGCCAGACTAGCGGGAGTAGATTGGGATACGCAGTATTTT.

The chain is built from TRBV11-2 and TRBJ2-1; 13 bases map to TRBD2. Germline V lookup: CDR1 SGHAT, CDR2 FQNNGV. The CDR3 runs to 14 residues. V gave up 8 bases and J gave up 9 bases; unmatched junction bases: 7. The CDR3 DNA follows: TGTGCCAGCGGCGGGACTAGCGGGATCGGTGAGCAGTTCTTC. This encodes CASGGTSGIGEQFF.

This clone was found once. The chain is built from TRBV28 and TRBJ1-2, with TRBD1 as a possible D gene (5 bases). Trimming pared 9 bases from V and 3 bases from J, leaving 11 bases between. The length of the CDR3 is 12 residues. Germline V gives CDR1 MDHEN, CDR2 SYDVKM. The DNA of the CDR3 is TGTGCCAGTGGGACTGCCGACTATGGCTACACCTTC. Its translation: CASGTADYGYTF.

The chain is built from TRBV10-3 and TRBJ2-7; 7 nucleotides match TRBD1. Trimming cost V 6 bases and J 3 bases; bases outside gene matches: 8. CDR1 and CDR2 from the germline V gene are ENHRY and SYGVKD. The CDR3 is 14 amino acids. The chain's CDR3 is CAIRGSGTDYEQYF. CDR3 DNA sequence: TGTGCCATCAGGGGGTCCGGGACAGACTACGAGCAGTACTTC.

In DNA form, the CDR3 reads TGTGCCAGCATGGTGGCGGGAGAGCAAGAGACCCAGTACTTC. Translating gives CASMVAGEQETQYF. J is TRBJ2-5 and V is TRBV25-1; 7 positions match TRBD2. CDR3 length: 14 residues. V dropped 7 bases and J dropped 2; count of bases not matched to a gene: 7. The germline V gene encodes CDR1 MGHDK and CDR2 SYGVNS.

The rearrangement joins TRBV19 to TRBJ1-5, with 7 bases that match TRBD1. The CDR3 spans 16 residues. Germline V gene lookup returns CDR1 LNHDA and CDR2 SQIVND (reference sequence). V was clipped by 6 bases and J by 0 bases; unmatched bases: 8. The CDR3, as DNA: TGTGCCAGTAGGGGCAGGGGGGATTATAGCAATCAGCCCCAGCATTTT. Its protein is CASRGRGDYSNQPQHF.

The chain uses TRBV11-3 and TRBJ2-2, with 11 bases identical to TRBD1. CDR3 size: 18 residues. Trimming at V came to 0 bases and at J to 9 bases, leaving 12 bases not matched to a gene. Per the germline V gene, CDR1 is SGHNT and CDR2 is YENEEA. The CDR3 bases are TGTGCCAGCAGCTTAGACCCCGGACAGGGGGCAATAAGAAGGGAGCTGTTTTTT. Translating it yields CASSLDPGQGAIRRELFF.

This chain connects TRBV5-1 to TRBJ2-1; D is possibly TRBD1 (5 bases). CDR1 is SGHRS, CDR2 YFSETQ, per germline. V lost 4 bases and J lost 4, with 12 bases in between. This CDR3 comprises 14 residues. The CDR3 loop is CASSPGQYYNEQFF. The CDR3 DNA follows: TGCGCCAGCAGCCCAGGACAATATTACAATGAGCAGTTCTTC.

The CDR3 sequence: CASSSLGQGSNQPQHF. The CDR3 nucleotides read TGTGCCAGCAGCTCCCTTGGACAGGGAAGCAATCAGCCCCAGCATTTT. The chain couples TRBV5-6 to TRBJ1-5, with 8 bases fitting TRBD1. This CDR3 has 16 residues. CDR1 is SGHDT and CDR2 is YYEEEE in the germline V gene. With 3 bases clipped from V and 1 base from J, the junction kept 6 bases outside the gene matches. Full variable domain (outside the CDR3, taken from reference TRBV5-6 and TRBJ1-5): DAGVTQSPTHLIKTRGQQVTLRCSPKSGHDTVSWYQQALGQGPQFIFQYYEEEERQRGNFPDRFSGHQFPNYSSELNVNALLLGDSALYLCASSSLGQGSNQPQHFGDGTRLSIL.

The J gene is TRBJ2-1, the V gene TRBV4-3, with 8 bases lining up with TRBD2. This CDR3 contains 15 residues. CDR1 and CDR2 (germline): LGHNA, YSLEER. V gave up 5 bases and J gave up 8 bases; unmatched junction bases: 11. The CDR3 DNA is TGCGCCAGCAGCGACGCGGGAGGCCCGAGTGATGAGCAGTTCTTC. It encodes CASSDAGGPSDEQFF.

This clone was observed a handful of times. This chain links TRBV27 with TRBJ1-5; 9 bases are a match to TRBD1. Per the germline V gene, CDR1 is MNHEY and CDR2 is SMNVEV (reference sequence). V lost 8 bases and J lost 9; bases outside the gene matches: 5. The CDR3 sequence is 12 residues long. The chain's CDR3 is CASGTGSRPQHF. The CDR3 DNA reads TGTGCCAGCGGGACAGGGTCAAGGCCCCAGCATTTT.

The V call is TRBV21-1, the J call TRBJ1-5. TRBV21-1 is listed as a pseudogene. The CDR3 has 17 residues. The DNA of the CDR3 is TGTGCCAGCAGCAACACTAGGAGGGATGGGTTCAATCAGCCCCAGCATTTT. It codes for CASSNTRRDGFNQPQHF.

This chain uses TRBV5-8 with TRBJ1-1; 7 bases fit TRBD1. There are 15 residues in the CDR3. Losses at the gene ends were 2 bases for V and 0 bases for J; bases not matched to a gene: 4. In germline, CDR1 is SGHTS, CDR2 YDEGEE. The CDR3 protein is CASSFGTVMNTEAFF. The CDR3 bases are TGTGCCAGCAGCTTCGGGACAGTAATGAACACTGAAGCTTTCTTT.

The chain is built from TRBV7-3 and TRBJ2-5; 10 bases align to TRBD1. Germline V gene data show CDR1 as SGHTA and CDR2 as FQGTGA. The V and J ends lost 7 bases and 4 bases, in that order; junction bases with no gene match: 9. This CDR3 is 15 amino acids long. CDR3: CASTQTGGVGETQYF. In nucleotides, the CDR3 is TGTGCCAGCACACAGACAGGGGGCGTTGGAGAGACCCAGTACTTC.

The CDR3 sequence: CASSLSWTGVSGYTF. CDR3 bases: TGTGCCAGCAGTTTATCTTGGACAGGGGTCTCTGGCTACACCTTC. The V call is TRBV27, the J call TRBJ1-2, with TRBD1 identical over 9 bases. The germline gives CDR1 MNHEY, CDR2 SMNVEV (reference sequence). The CDR3 is made up of 15 amino acids. J gave up 7 bases and V 0 bases, and 6 bases lay outside the gene matches.

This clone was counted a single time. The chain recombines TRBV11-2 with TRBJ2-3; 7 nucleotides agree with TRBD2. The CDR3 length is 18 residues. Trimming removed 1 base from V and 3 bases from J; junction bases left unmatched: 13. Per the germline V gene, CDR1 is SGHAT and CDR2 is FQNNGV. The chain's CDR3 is CASSLGLVGGSSTDTQYF. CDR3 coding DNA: TGTGCCAGCAGCTTAGGTCTCGTAGGCGGGAGTTCGACAGATACGCAGTATTTT.